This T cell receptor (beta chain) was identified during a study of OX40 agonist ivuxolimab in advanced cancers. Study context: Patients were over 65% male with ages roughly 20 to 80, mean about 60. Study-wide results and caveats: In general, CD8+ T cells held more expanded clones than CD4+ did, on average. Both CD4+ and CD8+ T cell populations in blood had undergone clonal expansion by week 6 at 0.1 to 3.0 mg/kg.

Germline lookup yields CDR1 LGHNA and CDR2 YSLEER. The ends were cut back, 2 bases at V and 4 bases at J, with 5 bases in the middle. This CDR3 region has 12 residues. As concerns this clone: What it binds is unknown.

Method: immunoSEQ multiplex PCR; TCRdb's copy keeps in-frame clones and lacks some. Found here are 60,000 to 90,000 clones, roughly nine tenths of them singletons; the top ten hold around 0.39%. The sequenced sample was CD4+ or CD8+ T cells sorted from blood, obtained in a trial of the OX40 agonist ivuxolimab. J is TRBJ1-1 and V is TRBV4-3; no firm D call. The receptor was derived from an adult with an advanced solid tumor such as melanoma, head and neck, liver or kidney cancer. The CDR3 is CASSQRSTEAFF. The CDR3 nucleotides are TGCGCCAGCAGCCAAAGGAGCACTGAAGCTTTCTTT.